One sample yielded the 32 T cell receptor beta chains listed below, sequenced in a study of T cell responses to AZD1222 COVID-19 vaccine. Only in-frame clones appear in the TCRdb table, and some are missing; sequencing was by immunoSEQ multiplex PCR. The sample carries about 160,000 clones, about 91% recorded once. Sample: peripheral blood, taken on day 0 of MenACWY control vaccination. Receptors originate from an adult in good health.

This chain uses TRBV24-1 with TRBJ2-7; no reliable D call. Trimming stripped 4 bases from V and 0 bases from J, with 6 bases between. Germline CDR1 KGHDR, CDR2 SFDVKD. The CDR3 is 13 amino acids. The CDR3 spells CATSDSYSYEQYF. DNA of the CDR3: TGTGCCACCAGTGACAGTTACTCCTACGAGCAGTACTTC.

The chain is built from TRBV1 and TRBJ2-7; whether TRBD1, the table's D call, matches the DNA was not checked. TRBV1 is a pseudogene locus. The CDR3 totals 12 residues. The CDR3 DNA is TGCACCAGCAGGCCAGGGTGCGGCGAGCAGTACTTC. Translated, it gives CTSRPGCGEQYF.

The CDR3, as DNA: TGTGCCAGCAGCCGGGACAGGCGATTGTATGGCTACACCTTC. Translated, it gives CASSRDRRLYGYTF. The chain uses TRBV14 and TRBJ1-2; TRBD1 agrees at 8 bases. The germline V gene has CDR1 SGHDN and CDR2 FVKESK. J gave up 5 bases and V 4 bases, and 6 bases lay outside the gene matches. This CDR3 has 14 residues.

This clone has only one observation. This sequence joins TRBV5-4 and TRBJ1-1; D is uncertain. This CDR3 is built from 14 residues. CDR1 and CDR2 (germline): SGHNT, YYREEE (reference sequence). The germline V and J ends were trimmed by 4 bases and 1 base, with 11 bases remaining between them. The chain's CDR3 is CASSARGWNTEAFF. As DNA, the CDR3 is TGTGCCAGCAGCGCCCGAGGGTGGAACACTGAAGCTTTCTTT.

V and J are TRBV21-1 and TRBJ1-4; the table's D call, TRBD1, was not checked against the DNA. TRBV21-1 is noted as a pseudogene. This CDR3 is 16 amino acids long. The chain's CDR3 is CASSSSPGGSNEKLFF. The CDR3, as DNA: TGTGCCAGCAGCTCATCCCCAGGGGGTTCTAATGAAAAACTGTTTTTT.

V gene TRBV19 combines with J gene TRBJ2-1; 9 bases are shared with TRBD2. The CDR3 consists of 15 residues. J was trimmed by 6 bases and V by 3 bases; bases with no gene match: 6. Germline V gives CDR1 LNHDA, CDR2 SQIVND (reference sequence). CDR3 sequence reads: CASSIPGLASNEQFF. DNA for the CDR3: TGTGCCAGTAGTATTCCGGGACTAGCTTCCAATGAGCAGTTCTTC. Variable domain in full (rest from reference TRBV19 and TRBJ2-1): DGGITQSPKYLFRKEGQNVTLSCEQNLNHDAMYWYRQDPGQGLRLIYYSQIVNDFQKGDIAEGYSVSREKKESFPLTVTSAQKNPTAFYLCASSIPGLASNEQFFGPGTRLTVL.

V usage is TRBV18 and J usage is TRBJ1-1, with 8 bases matching TRBD1. CDR1 and CDR2 from the germline V gene are KGHSH and LQKENI. After removal of 4 bases from V and 3 bases from J, the junction contained 7 bases not matched to a gene. The CDR3 is 15 amino acids. The CDR3 is CASSRTGIKDTEAFF. The DNA of the CDR3 is TGTGCCAGCTCACGGACAGGGATAAAGGACACTGAAGCTTTCTTT.

V usage is TRBV5-1 and J usage is TRBJ2-1, with 7 bases aligning to TRBD1. J lost 5 bases, V lost 4 bases, and 12 bases had no gene match. Germline lookup yields CDR1 SGHRS and CDR2 YFSETQ. The CDR3 is 16 residues long. The CDR3 sequence: CASSKRTGVGHNEQFF. DNA of the CDR3: TGCGCCAGCAGCAAACGCACAGGGGTGGGGCACAATGAGCAGTTCTTC.

The rearrangement links TRBV24-1 to TRBJ2-2, with 9 positions matching TRBD2. The CDR3 spans 18 residues. Germline CDR1 and CDR2: KGHDR and SFDVKD. V shed 0 bases, J shed 2 bases, and the junction held 6 bases outside the gene matches. CDR3 DNA: TGTGCCACCAGTGATTTGCACGGGCGGGAGGGAAACACCGGGGAGCTGTTTTTT. It codes for CATSDLHGREGNTGELFF.

The CDR3 DNA sequence: TGTGCCAGCAGCCAGGGACAGAAGAGGACTGAAGCTTTCTTT. Translating gives CASSQGQKRTEAFF. The chain joins TRBV7-2 to TRBJ1-1, with 7 positions matching TRBD1. Trimming removed 5 bases from V and 5 bases from J; junction bases left unmatched: 8. CDR3 size: 14 residues. Germline V gives CDR1 SGHTA, CDR2 FQGNSA.

The rearrangement joins TRBV7-9 to TRBJ1-6; D possibly corresponds to TRBD1 (5 bases). V dropped 5 bases and J dropped 6 bases, with 14 bases sitting between them. CDR1 is SEHNR and CDR2 is FQNEAQ in the germline V gene (reference sequence). CDR3 length: 15 amino acids. DNA of the CDR3: TGTGCCAGCAGCCCGTCTGAGGGGACTAATTCACCCCTCCACTTT. Translating gives CASSPSEGTNSPLHF.

The chain is built from TRBV15 and TRBJ2-2, with TRBD1 identical over 9 bases. Losses at the gene ends were 5 bases for V and 6 bases for J; bases not matched to a gene: 13. The CDR3 is made up of 17 amino acids. Germline V lookup: CDR1 LNHNV, CDR2 YYDKDF (reference sequence). As DNA, the CDR3 is TGTGCCACCAGCGGCTTAGGGGGACAGGGAAGGGCCGGGGAGCTGTTTTTT. It encodes CATSGLGGQGRAGELFF.

This clone was seen just once. A junction boundary mismatches the germline segment, possibly from a read error. V is TRBV9 and J is TRBJ1-1; D ambiguous. Germline V gene sequence: CDR1 SGDLS, CDR2 YYNGEE. The CDR3 loop spans 14 amino acids. CDR3 sequence (DNA): TGTGCCAGCACCGTAGGCGACTCGAACACTGAAGCTTTCTTT. Translating it yields CASTVGDSNTEAFF.

The chain combines TRBV2 with TRBJ2-2, with D perhaps matching TRBD1 (5 bases). The V end lost 3 bases, the J end lost 9 bases, and 8 bases lay between the germline ends. The CDR3 sequence is 12 residues long. Germline CDR1 is SNHLY and CDR2 is FYNNEI. For the CDR3, the DNA is TGTGCCAGCAGTGACAGGGCCAGGGAGCTGTTTTTT. Amino acids: CASSDRARELFF.

The gene calls are TRBV5-1 and TRBJ1-1, with D unclear. V lost 4 bases and J 0 bases, leaving 13 bases between the germline ends. Germline V lookup: CDR1 SGHRS, CDR2 YFSETQ. The CDR3 extends over 15 amino acids. The CDR3 DNA follows: TGCGCCAGCAGCCCTTTGGACGGCATGAACACTGAAGCTTTCTTT. It translates to CASSPLDGMNTEAFF.

The chain recombines TRBV11-3 with TRBJ2-3; 7 positions agree with TRBD2. The trim removed 5 bases at V and 4 bases at J, leaving 15 bases unmatched. The CDR3 totals 17 residues. Germline CDR1 and CDR2: SGHNT and YENEEA. CDR3 DNA sequence: TGTGCCAGCAGCCCGCGCCGGGGGGTCCAAGCCTCAGATACGCAGTATTTT. It translates to CASSPRRGVQASDTQYF.

The gene calls are TRBV3-1 (or the pseudogene TRBV3-2) and TRBJ1-6, with 7 bases fitting TRBD1. The CDR3 totals 15 residues. V was clipped by 1 base and J by 9 bases; unmatched bases: 6. In germline, CDR1 is LGHDT, CDR2 YNNKEL (reference sequence). The CDR3 coding sequence is TGTGCCAGCAGCCAAGTTCAGGGGGGGGGTTCACCCCTCCACTTT. It codes for CASSQVQGGGSPLHF.

The rearrangement uses TRBV14 and TRBJ1-1; D is unresolved. This CDR3 is built from 13 residues. V gave up 6 bases and J gave up 3 bases, with 11 bases separating them. Germline V lookup: CDR1 SGHDN, CDR2 FVKESK. This chain's CDR3 is CASSRGGYTEAFF. The DNA of the CDR3 is TGTGCCAGCAGTCGAGGAGGCTACACTGAAGCTTTCTTT.

The J gene is TRBJ2-1, the V gene TRBV3-1 (or the pseudogene TRBV3-2); D may be TRBD2 (5 bases). Germline lookup yields CDR1 LGHDT and CDR2 YNNKEL (reference sequence). CDR3 length equals 14 residues. V was trimmed by 1 base and J by 4 bases, leaving 8 bases between them. The CDR3 DNA is TGTGCCAGCAGCCAAGGGAGGATTTACAATGAGCAGTTCTTC. This encodes CASSQGRIYNEQFF.

In this sample, this clone turned up once. J is TRBJ1-5 and V is TRBV10-3, with D unclear. From germline, CDR1 is ENHRY and CDR2 SYGVKD. The CDR3 sequence is 15 residues long. Trimming removed 0 bases at V and 4 bases at J, with 10 bases between. CDR3 sequence (DNA): TGTGCCATCAGTGAGTCGAGGGCGGATAATCAGCCCCAGCATTTT. As protein: CAISESRADNQPQHF.

CDR3 amino acids: CASSEALGVWNTEAFF. The DNA for the CDR3 is TGTGCCAGCAGTGAAGCGCTAGGGGTTTGGAACACTGAAGCTTTCTTT. J is TRBJ1-1 and V is TRBV2; tentatively, D is TRBD1 (5 bases). The length of the CDR3 is 16 residues. Trimming left V 0 bases short and J 1 base short, with 12 bases between. The germline V gene has CDR1 SNHLY and CDR2 FYNNEI. The variable domain in full, completed from reference TRBV2 and TRBJ1-1, reads EPEVTQTPSHQVTQMGQEVILRCVPISNHLYFYWYRQILGQKVEFLVSFYNNEISEKSEIFDDQFSVERPDGSNFTLKIRSTKLEDSAMYFCASSEALGVWNTEAFFGQGTRLTVV.

The V call is TRBV19, the J call TRBJ2-1; perhaps D is TRBD1 or TRBD2 (5 bases each). The CDR3 covers 15 residues. CDR1 and CDR2 (germline): LNHDA, SQIVND (reference sequence). Trimming removed 5 bases at V and 2 bases at J, with 13 bases between. CDR3 sequence: CASSGTIGAYNEQFF. CDR3 DNA: TGTGCCAGTAGTGGGACGATCGGGGCCTACAATGAGCAGTTCTTC.

The chain is built from TRBV9 and TRBJ1-5, with D unclear. CDR1 and CDR2 from the germline V gene are SGDLS and YYNGEE. V lost 3 bases and J lost 1, with 11 bases in between. The CDR3 loop spans 15 amino acids. The CDR3 loop reads CASSATSGSNQPQHF. The CDR3 bases are TGTGCCAGCAGCGCGACGTCGGGAAGCAATCAGCCCCAGCATTTT.

This clone was picked up a small number of times. The J gene is TRBJ2-2, the V gene TRBV5-1, with unresolved D. The CDR3 extends over 14 amino acids. CDR1 is SGHRS, CDR2 YFSETQ, per germline. V dropped 6 bases and J dropped 4 bases, with 13 bases sitting between them. The CDR3 loop is CASKEREATGELFF. The DNA for the CDR3 is TGCGCCAGCAAAGAGCGAGAGGCCACCGGGGAGCTGTTTTTT.

This chain connects TRBV5-5 to TRBJ1-3; D remains unclear. CDR3 length: 15 residues. Germline V gene data show CDR1 as SGHKS and CDR2 as YYEKEE (reference sequence). Trimming cost V 6 bases and J 0 bases, with 13 bases left between them. For the CDR3, the DNA is TGTGCCAGCAACTCCGTGCTGAGCTCTGGAAACACCATATATTTT. This codes for CASNSVLSSGNTIYF.

The chain recombines TRBV14 with TRBJ1-6; maybe TRBD1 (5 bases). Germline V gene data show CDR1 as SGHDN and CDR2 as FVKESK. V shed 4 bases and J shed 7 bases, with 14 bases lying between them. This CDR3 is built from 15 residues. The CDR3 region has the DNA TGTGCCAGCAGCCCGGAGAAGGGACCCAATTCACCCCTCCACTTT. It translates to CASSPEKGPNSPLHF.

The chain joins TRBV28 to TRBJ1-2; D is ambiguous. The length of the CDR3 is 12 residues. Trimming took 6 bases from V and 5 from J, leaving 10 bases between them. Germline V gives CDR1 MDHEN, CDR2 SYDVKM. The CDR3 loop reads CASRMGIYGYTF. CDR3 bases: TGTGCCAGCAGGATGGGAATTTATGGCTACACCTTC.

V gene TRBV5-3 combines with J gene TRBJ1-5, with D hard to call. TRBV5-3 is reported as an ORF; its role is uncertain. The CDR3 totals 12 residues. The V and J ends lost 7 bases and 3 bases respectively, with 8 bases between them. CDR3 residues: CARQVDNQPQHF. CDR3 bases: TGTGCCAGACAGGTAGACAATCAGCCCCAGCATTTT.

V gene TRBV6-5 combines with J gene TRBJ2-3; 8 bases are shared with TRBD2. The CDR3 totals 14 residues. CDR1 MNHEY and CDR2 SVGAGI come from the germline V gene. V was clipped by 5 bases and J by 6 bases; unmatched bases: 7. For the CDR3, the DNA is TGTGCCAGCAGTCTCCATAGACTAGCGGATACGCAGTATTTT. Translation gives CASSLHRLADTQYF.

The V and J genes are TRBV3-1 (or the pseudogene TRBV3-2) and TRBJ2-7, with D perhaps given as TRBD1 or TRBD2 (5 bases each). Trimming pared 1 base from V and 9 bases from J, leaving 19 bases between. CDR1 and CDR2 (germline): LGHDT, YNNKEL (reference sequence). The CDR3 is 15 amino acids. In DNA form, the CDR3 reads TGTGCCAGCAGCCAAGTGGGGGTCTACTCAGCCGGGCAGTACTTC. Its translation is CASSQVGVYSAGQYF.

This chain links TRBV6-5 with TRBJ1-3; D remains ambiguous. The V gene lost 6 bases and the J gene lost 0 bases, with 6 bases spanning the gap. The CDR3 totals 13 residues. The germline V gene has CDR1 MNHEY and CDR2 SVGAGI. The CDR3: CASSRSSGNTIYF. The CDR3 bases are TGTGCCAGCAGCCGCAGCTCTGGAAACACCATATATTTT.

The rearrangement uses TRBV19 and TRBJ1-5; 9 bases fit TRBD1. In germline, CDR1 is LNHDA, CDR2 SQIVND (reference sequence). The ends lost 1 base at V and 5 bases at J; junction bases unmatched: 3. The CDR3 loop spans 15 amino acids. CDR3 sequence: CASSIGQGVDQPQHF. The CDR3, as DNA: TGTGCCAGTAGTATAGGACAGGGGGTCGATCAGCCCCAGCATTTT.